These 7 T cell receptor beta chains were sequenced from one sample in a study of blood T cell repertoires in COVID-19. Sequencing was performed with immunoSEQ multiplex PCR; in TCRdb, only in-frame clones are kept and a portion is missing. Altogether fewer than 250,000 clones are present, over 80% being singletons, with the ten largest covering over 0.75%. The sequencing input was PBMCs or T cells enriched from blood (not recorded which). The receptors derive from a man aged 45-65 years who had been exposed to COVID-19.

The rearrangement uses TRBV2 and TRBJ1-2; 7 bases align to TRBD1. Trimming took 4 bases from V and 7 from J; bases not matched to a gene: 9. The CDR3 spans 14 residues. Germline V gene lookup returns CDR1 SNHLY and CDR2 FYNNEI. The CDR3 is CASSGNRGTRGYTF. The CDR3 nucleotides are TGTGCCAGCAGTGGAAACAGGGGAACGCGTGGCTACACCTTC. The whole variable domain, filled in from reference TRBV2 and TRBJ1-2, reads EPEVTQTPSHQVTQMGQEVILRCVPISNHLYFYWYRQILGQKVEFLVSFYNNEISEKSEIFDDQFSVERPDGSNFTLKIRSTKLEDSAMYFCASSGNRGTRGYTFGSGTRLTVV.

The chain has TRBV2 and TRBJ1-1, with D possibly matching TRBD1 (5 bases). The V gene lost 2 bases and the J gene lost 5 bases, with 12 bases spanning the gap. Germline V lookup: CDR1 SNHLY, CDR2 FYNNEI. The CDR3 covers 14 residues. The CDR3 loop is CASSERQGETEAFF. The DNA of the CDR3 is TGTGCCAGCAGTGAACGGCAGGGTGAGACTGAAGCTTTCTTT.

The chain uses TRBV20-1 and TRBJ2-5; no clear D gene. The CDR3 sequence is 13 residues long. Germline assignment: CDR1 DFQATT and CDR2 SNEGSKA (reference sequence). The V and J ends lost 3 bases and 1 base respectively, with 9 bases between them. This CDR3 reads CSASRDTQETQYF. The CDR3 DNA is TGCAGTGCTAGTCGAGACACCCAAGAGACCCAGTACTTC.

The V and J genes are TRBV7-8 and TRBJ2-7, with D maybe TRBD1 (5 bases). Trimming took 2 bases from V and 5 from J, leaving 10 bases between them. CDR1 is SGHVS, CDR2 FQNEAQ, per germline. This CDR3 is built from 13 residues. The CDR3 coding sequence is TGTGCCAGCAGCTTACCCCAGGGCCACGAGCAGTACGTC. This codes for CASSLPQGHEQYV.

The V call is TRBV18, the J call TRBJ1-3; D not certain. Germline V CDR1 and CDR2: KGHSH, LQKENI. V lost 1 base and J lost 3, with 7 bases in between. The length of the CDR3 is 14 residues. CDR3 DNA sequence: TGTGCCAGCTCACCACAGAGATATGGAAACACCATATATTTT. It translates to CASSPQRYGNTIYF.

This clone has a single count. This rearrangement joins TRBV7-9 to TRBJ2-7; 9 nucleotides match TRBD2. This CDR3 region has 16 residues. J lost 3 bases, V lost 1 base, and 7 bases had no gene match. Germline V CDR1 and CDR2: SEHNR, FQNEAQ (reference sequence). DNA for the CDR3: TGTGCCAGCAGCTTAGAGCCTAGCGGGACCAGCTACGAGCAGTACGTC. Residues: CASSLEPSGTSYEQYV.

The chain couples TRBV7-9 to TRBJ2-5; 8 nucleotides align to TRBD2. V was pared by 5 bases and J by 2 bases, with 7 bases of the junction left unmatched. The CDR3 is 15 residues long. CDR1 and CDR2 from the germline V gene are SEHNR and FQNEAQ (reference sequence). The CDR3 sequence: CASSRTSGVQETQYF. The CDR3 coding sequence is TGTGCCAGCAGCCGCACTAGCGGAGTGCAAGAGACCCAGTACTTC.